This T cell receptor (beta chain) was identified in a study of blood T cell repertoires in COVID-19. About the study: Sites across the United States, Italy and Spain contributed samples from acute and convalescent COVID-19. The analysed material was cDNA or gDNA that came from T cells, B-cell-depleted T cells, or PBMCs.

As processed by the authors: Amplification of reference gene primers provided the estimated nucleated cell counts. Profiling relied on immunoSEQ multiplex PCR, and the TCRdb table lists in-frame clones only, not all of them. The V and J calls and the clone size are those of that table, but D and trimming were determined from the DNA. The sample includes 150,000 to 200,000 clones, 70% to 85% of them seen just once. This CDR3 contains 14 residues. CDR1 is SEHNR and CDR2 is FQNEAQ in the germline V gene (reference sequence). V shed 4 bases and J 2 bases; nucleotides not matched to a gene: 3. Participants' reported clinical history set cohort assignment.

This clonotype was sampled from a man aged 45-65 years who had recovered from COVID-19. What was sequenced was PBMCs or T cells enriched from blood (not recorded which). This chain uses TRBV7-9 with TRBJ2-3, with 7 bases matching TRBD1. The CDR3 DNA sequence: TGTGCCAGCAGCTGGGGACAGTACACAGATACGCAGTATTTT. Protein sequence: CASSWGQYTDTQYF.